Below are 28 T cell receptor beta chains sequenced from a single sample in a study of blood T cell repertoires in COVID-19. Produced via immunoSEQ multiplex PCR; TCRdb's table is partial and in-frame only. Among roughly 250,000 clones listed, about 90% were seen once. Sequencing was performed on PBMCs or T cells enriched from blood (not recorded which). The receptor source for this set is a woman between 25 and 40 years old with acute COVID-19.

The chain joins TRBV11-2 to TRBJ2-2; 8 positions match TRBD1. V gave up 5 bases and J gave up 0 bases; unmatched junction bases: 2. Germline values: CDR1 SGHAT, CDR2 FQNNGV. CDR3 size: 15 residues. This CDR3 reads CASSQGAPNTGELFF. The CDR3, as DNA: TGTGCCAGCAGCCAGGGGGCCCCGAACACCGGGGAGCTGTTTTTT. Drawing the rest from reference TRBV11-2 and TRBJ2-2, the complete variable domain is EAGVAQSPRYKIIEKRQSVAFWCNPISGHATLYWYQQILGQGPKLLIQFQNNGVVDDSQLPKDRFSAERLKGVDSTLKIQPAKLEDSAVYLCASSQGAPNTGELFFGEGSRLTVL.

The V gene is TRBV4-3, the J gene TRBJ1-5; TRBD1 aligns across 7 bases. CDR3 length: 14 residues. CDR1 and CDR2 (germline): LGHNA, YSLEER. Trimming at V came to 1 base and at J to 8 bases, leaving 5 bases not matched to a gene. The DNA for the CDR3 is TGCGCCAGCAGCCAAGGACAGGGTGTGGAGCCCCAGCATTTT. Amino acid sequence: CASSQGQGVEPQHF.

This sequence joins TRBV7-9 and TRBJ1-1; D might be TRBD1 (5 bases). V lost 4 bases and J lost 8, with 14 bases in between. CDR1 is SEHNR and CDR2 is FQNEAQ in the germline V gene (reference sequence). The CDR3 length is 13 residues. The CDR3 sequence is CASSSYVAGEAFF. The CDR3 DNA follows: TGTGCCAGCAGCTCCTATGTGGCAGGGGAAGCTTTCTTT.

This rearrangement joins TRBV10-1 to TRBJ2-1, with TRBD2 matching 11 bases. The germline gives CDR1 WNHNN, CDR2 SYGVQD (reference sequence). This CDR3 is 17 amino acids long. V shed 3 bases, J shed 4 bases, and the junction held 8 bases outside the gene matches. CDR3 coding DNA: TGCGCCAGCAGTGATCCGTCTAGCGGGGGGACTTACAATGAGCAGTTCTTC. Translating it yields CASSDPSSGGTYNEQFF.

The rearrangement uses TRBV7-3 and TRBJ1-1, with D unclear. Germline assignment: CDR1 SGHTA and CDR2 FQGTGA. The CDR3 length is 13 residues. Trimming shortened V by 4 bases and J by 1 base, and 7 bases separated the two germline ends. CDR3 protein: CASSWGENTEAFF. The CDR3, as DNA: TGTGCCAGCAGCTGGGGAGAGAACACTGAAGCTTTCTTT.

The CDR3 region has the DNA TGTGCCAGCAGCTTAGGAGTGGGAGGCCCTGGGGCCGGGGAGCTGTTTTTT. It encodes CASSLGVGGPGAGELFF. V and J are TRBV11-2 and TRBJ2-2; D possibly corresponds to TRBD2 (6 bases). The CDR3 spans 17 residues. Germline-derived CDR1 and CDR2 are SGHAT and FQNNGV. Trimming left V 1 base short and J 6 bases short, with 18 bases between.

V is TRBV28 and J is TRBJ1-4; D is unclear. There are 16 residues in the CDR3. Germline V gene lookup returns CDR1 MDHEN and CDR2 SYDVKM. Trimming took off 3 bases at V and 3 bases at J, with 14 bases between the two ends. The chain's CDR3 is CASSFGSSRANEKLFF. The CDR3 bases are TGTGCCAGCAGTTTTGGGTCTTCTCGGGCTAATGAAAAACTGTTTTTT.

This chain connects TRBV14 to TRBJ1-6, with TRBD1 matching over 9 bases. Germline CDR1 is SGHDN and CDR2 is FVKESK. The CDR3 has 15 amino acids. The ends lost 2 bases at V and 7 bases at J; junction bases unmatched: 3. CDR3 coding DNA: TGTGCCAGCAGCCAAATTGGGACAGGGAATTCACCCCTCCACTTT. Protein sequence: CASSQIGTGNSPLHF.

The gene calls are TRBV19 and TRBJ2-1; D gene uncertain. Looked up from germline, CDR1 is LNHDA and CDR2 is SQIVND (reference sequence). The CDR3 covers 14 residues. V was cut by 0 bases and J by 4 bases, with 7 bases left in between. CDR3 nucleotides: TGTGCCAGTAGTATAGAGGCCAGGTACAATGAGCAGTTCTTC. Translation: CASSIEARYNEQFF.

The chain uses TRBV3-1 (or the pseudogene TRBV3-2) and TRBJ2-1, with D perhaps matching TRBD2 (6 bases). V lost 5 bases, J lost 6 bases, and 8 bases lay in between. The CDR3 sequence is 12 residues long. CDR1 and CDR2 from the germline V gene are LGHDT and YNNKEL (reference sequence). This CDR3 is CASSYSGNEQFF. CDR3 nucleotide sequence: TGTGCCAGCAGCTATAGCGGCAATGAGCAGTTCTTC.

The CDR3 sequence: CAWSGRGSTGNTIYF. The CDR3 nucleotides read TGTGCCTGGAGTGGCAGGGGCTCAACTGGAAACACCATATATTTT. The chain employs TRBV30 and TRBJ1-3; D perhaps matches TRBD1 (6 bases). Germline loops: CDR1 GTSNPN, CDR2 SVGIG (reference sequence). The V gene lost 1 base and the J gene lost 2 bases, with 12 bases spanning the gap. CDR3 length: 15 amino acids.

V usage is TRBV7-6 and J usage is TRBJ2-3; TRBD1 might be the D (6 bases). Germline values: CDR1 SGHVS, CDR2 FNYEAQ. The V and J ends lost 4 bases and 6 bases respectively, with 8 bases between them. This CDR3 has 12 amino acids. This CDR3 reads CASSSTGDTQYF. CDR3 sequence (DNA): TGTGCCAGCAGCTCCACAGGGGATACGCAGTATTTT.

CDR3 nucleotides: TGTGCCAGCGTGACAGGGGGTAGCAACGAGCAGTACTTC. Translating it yields CASVTGGSNEQYF. The V gene is TRBV28, the J gene TRBJ2-7; 9 bases fit TRBD1. This CDR3 has 13 residues. The V and J ends lost 8 bases and 5 bases, in that order; junction bases with no gene match: 7. Per germline, CDR1 MDHEN and CDR2 SYDVKM.

This sequence joins TRBV7-8 and TRBJ2-3; weak D call: TRBD1 (5 bases). The CDR3 is 17 amino acids. Trimming stripped 2 bases from V and 0 bases from J, with 15 bases between. CDR1 is SGHVS, CDR2 FQNEAQ, per germline. CDR3 amino acids: CASSLMDAAGSTDTQYF. The CDR3 nucleotides are TGTGCCAGCAGCTTAATGGATGCGGCAGGGAGCACAGATACGCAGTATTTT.

The chain links TRBV6-1 to TRBJ1-2; TRBD1 might be the D (5 bases). Trimming cost V 2 bases and J 7 bases, with 14 bases left between them. Germline CDR1 reads MNHNS; CDR2 reads SASEGT. The CDR3 sequence is 14 residues long. The CDR3 spells CASSESFQGFGYTF. The CDR3 DNA is TGTGCCAGCAGTGAATCCTTCCAGGGATTTGGCTACACCTTC.

V and J are TRBV3-1 (or the pseudogene TRBV3-2) and TRBJ1-6; D is perhaps TRBD1 (6 bases). This CDR3 has 15 residues. Trimming cost V 1 base and J 6 bases, with 10 bases left between them. In germline, CDR1 is LGHDT, CDR2 YNNKEL (reference sequence). The CDR3 region is CASSQGTVVNSPLHF. CDR3 DNA sequence: TGTGCCAGCAGCCAAGGGACAGTGGTTAATTCACCCCTCCACTTT.

The sample holds one count of this clone. The chain combines TRBV7-2 with TRBJ1-2; 7 bases are a match to TRBD1. The J segment lost 7 bases and the V segment lost 3 bases, leaving 11 bases of the junction unmatched. The CDR3 is made up of 15 amino acids. Germline V gene data show CDR1 as SGHTA and CDR2 as FQGNSA. The CDR3 coding sequence is TGTGCCAGCAGCTTGGCGGGACAGTCAACGGGTGGCTACACCTTC. Protein product: CASSLAGQSTGGYTF.

This clone was counted a few times. The chain couples TRBV5-1 to TRBJ2-5; weak D call: TRBD1 (6 bases). Germline V CDR1 and CDR2: SGHRS, YFSETQ. The V end was cut by 4 bases, the J end by 3 bases, with 10 bases between. The CDR3 extends over 13 amino acids. CDR3: CASSPRTEETQYF. CDR3 DNA sequence: TGCGCCAGCAGCCCTAGGACAGAAGAGACCCAGTACTTC.

The chain is built from TRBV7-8 and TRBJ2-3, with D perhaps TRBD1 (5 bases). V was cut by 0 bases and J by 2 bases, with 12 bases left in between. Germline assignment: CDR1 SGHVS and CDR2 FQNEAQ. This CDR3 spans 16 amino acids. The CDR3 reads CASSLAQDKFTDTQYF. The CDR3 DNA reads TGTGCCAGCAGCTTAGCCCAGGACAAATTCACAGATACGCAGTATTTT.

This chain joins TRBV5-1 and TRBJ2-5, with 11 bases fitting TRBD2. The CDR3 loop spans 15 amino acids. After removal of 6 bases from V and 5 bases from J, the junction contained 9 bases not matched to a gene. Germline V gives CDR1 SGHRS, CDR2 YFSETQ. The CDR3 protein is CASMTTSGEWETQYF. CDR3 DNA: TGCGCCAGCATGACGACTAGCGGGGAGTGGGAGACCCAGTACTTC.

The V call is TRBV2, the J call TRBJ1-2; the match to TRBD1 covers 10 bases. CDR1 is SNHLY and CDR2 is FYNNEI in the germline V gene. This CDR3 is built from 15 residues. Losses at the gene ends were 6 bases for V and 5 bases for J; bases not matched to a gene: 9. CDR3 residues: CASRVGTGDLYGYTF. The CDR3 DNA follows: TGTGCCAGCAGAGTAGGGACAGGGGATCTATATGGCTACACCTTC.

The V and J genes are TRBV3-1 (or the pseudogene TRBV3-2) and TRBJ1-2; no firm D call. The V end was cut by 0 bases, the J end by 4 bases, with 12 bases between. The CDR3 has 15 residues. From germline, CDR1 is LGHDT and CDR2 YNNKEL (reference sequence). The CDR3 loop reads CASSQDVEAGYGYTF. CDR3 in DNA: TGTGCCAGCAGCCAAGATGTCGAGGCCGGCTATGGCTACACCTTC.

The chain has TRBV5-5 and TRBJ2-5, with a tentative D call TRBD2 (7 bases). From germline, CDR1 is SGHKS and CDR2 YYEKEE (reference sequence). The length of the CDR3 is 15 residues. V was cut by 4 bases and J by 1 base, with 14 bases left in between. The CDR3 loop reads CASSPGGPPQETQYF. The CDR3 nucleotides are TGTGCCAGCAGCCCGGGGGGCCCTCCCCAAGAGACCCAGTACTTC.

This chain joins TRBV2 and TRBJ2-1; perhaps TRBD2 as D (6 bases). Germline V gene sequence: CDR1 SNHLY, CDR2 FYNNEI. V was shortened by 6 bases and J by 1 base, with 10 bases between the two germline ends. The CDR3 is made up of 14 amino acids. The CDR3 spells CASRVSGSYNEQFF. CDR3 bases: TGTGCCAGCAGGGTTAGCGGTTCCTACAATGAGCAGTTCTTC.

The rearrangement uses TRBV18 and TRBJ1-6; D is ambiguous. Per germline, CDR1 KGHSH and CDR2 LQKENI. CDR3 length: 18 residues. V was trimmed by 5 bases and J by 0 bases, leaving 17 bases between them. In DNA form, the CDR3 reads TGTGCCAGCTCAAACCAACGTTCAGCGAGCTCCTATAATTCACCCCTCCACTTT. This translates into CASSNQRSASSYNSPLHF.

The chain couples TRBV28 to TRBJ1-3; D is unclear. CDR1 and CDR2 (germline): MDHEN, SYDVKM. The V end lost 1 base, the J end lost 0 bases, and 7 bases lay between the germline ends. This CDR3 contains 15 residues. The CDR3 nucleotides read TGTGCCAGCAGTTTATACGGGAACTCTGGAAACACCATATATTTT. Protein product: CASSLYGNSGNTIYF.

This rearrangement joins TRBV15 to TRBJ2-2; 9 bases agree with TRBD2. Trimming cost V 6 bases and J 0 bases; bases outside gene matches: 5. Per the germline V gene, CDR1 is LNHNV and CDR2 is YYDKDF (reference sequence). The CDR3 loop spans 16 amino acids. The CDR3 nucleotides read TGTGCCACCAGGGATAGCGGGGGCGCGAACACCGGGGAGCTGTTTTTT. This gives the protein CATRDSGGANTGELFF.

This sequence joins TRBV18 and TRBJ2-7, with 7 bases identical to TRBD2. From germline, CDR1 is KGHSH and CDR2 LQKENI. The CDR3 loop spans 14 amino acids. J lost 4 bases, V lost 3 bases, and 6 bases had no gene match. The CDR3 here is CASSPVGGPYEQYF. The CDR3 coding sequence is TGTGCCAGCTCACCTGTGGGAGGGCCGTACGAGCAGTACTTC.